One sample yielded the 27 T cell receptor beta chains listed below, sequenced in a study of long-term antiretroviral therapy in people with HIV. Assay version v3.0 of immunoSEQ was used, and it was run at survey level. Measured with immunoSEQ multiplex PCR; TCRdb has only the in-frame clones, and not every one. This table has 25,000 to 35,000 clones, 60% to 85% appearing once. Material: unsorted PBMCs, obtained 3.1 years after starting antiretroviral therapy. These receptors were obtained from a woman aged 45 to 65 with HIV.

CDR3 in amino acids: CASSQGGPGTGELFF. The CDR3 nucleotides read TGTGCCAGCAGCCAGGGGGGGCCGGGCACCGGGGAGCTGTTTTTT. V and J are TRBV7-7 and TRBJ2-2, with D perhaps being TRBD1 or TRBD2 (7 bases each). This CDR3 comprises 15 residues. V gave up 5 bases and J gave up 4 bases, with 14 bases separating them. Germline CDR1 is SSHAT and CDR2 is FNYEAQ (reference sequence).

This clone was counted a single time. This sequence joins TRBV28 and TRBJ2-7; tentative D call: TRBD2 (5 bases). V was shortened by 2 bases and J by 1 base, with 12 bases between the two germline ends. Germline loops: CDR1 MDHEN, CDR2 SYDVKM. CDR3 length equals 15 residues. The CDR3, as DNA: TGTGCCAGCAGTTTAGGGCCAGACTATTCCTACGAGCAGTACTTC. It translates to CASSLGPDYSYEQYF.

The gene calls are TRBV9 and TRBJ1-2; TRBD1 matches 7 bases. The J segment lost 4 bases and the V segment lost 10 bases, leaving 13 bases of the junction unmatched. Germline-derived CDR1 and CDR2 are SGDLS and YYNGEE. The CDR3 spans 14 residues. The CDR3 DNA reads as TGTGCCCCTTGGAGGGGGGGACAGTTCTATGGCTACACCTTC. Translated: CAPWRGGQFYGYTF.

This chain links TRBV7-9 with TRBJ2-5, with TRBD2 matching over 8 bases. The J segment lost 5 bases and the V segment lost 6 bases, leaving 8 bases of the junction unmatched. Germline V gene sequence: CDR1 SEHNR, CDR2 FQNEAQ (reference sequence). The CDR3 consists of 14 residues. In DNA form, the CDR3 reads TGTGCCAGCAGTTCACGCGGGGGGCTGGAGACCCAGTACTTC. Amino acid sequence: CASSSRGGLETQYF.

V is TRBV6-5 and J is TRBJ1-2; TRBD1 is a possible D gene (5 bases). CDR3 length equals 13 residues. Per the germline V gene, CDR1 is MNHEY and CDR2 is SVGAGI. Trimming left V 7 bases short and J 4 bases short, with 13 bases between. CDR3 coding DNA: TGTGCCAGCAATCCCGAGGGGCTCTATGGCTACACCTTC. Amino acids: CASNPEGLYGYTF.

V gene TRBV19 combines with J gene TRBJ2-3, with 15 bases aligning to TRBD2. Trimming took 1 base from V and 4 from J; bases not matched to a gene: 3. Germline CDR1 LNHDA, CDR2 SQIVND (reference sequence). CDR3 size: 17 residues. The CDR3 sequence: CASSIGGTSGGSDTQYF. The CDR3 bases are TGTGCCAGTAGTATAGGAGGGACTAGCGGGGGGTCAGATACGCAGTATTTT.

This clone appeared once. The chain has TRBV29-1 and TRBJ2-5; D gene uncertain. Germline CDR1 SQVTM, CDR2 ANQGSEA. This CDR3 contains 11 residues. With 7 bases removed from V and 4 bases from J, the gap between germline ends came to 10 bases. The CDR3 DNA reads as TGCAGCGCATCTAGTGCAGAGACCCAGTACTTC. Residues: CSASSAETQYF. Together with reference TRBV29-1 and TRBJ2-5, the CDR3 gives the full variable domain: SAVISQKPSRDICQRGTSLTIQCQVDSQVTMMFWYRQQPGQSLTLIATANQGSEATYESGFVIDKFPISRPNLTFSTLTVSNMSPEDSSIYLCSASSAETQYFGPGTRLLVL.

The CDR3 sequence: CASSEAGTPAYEQYV. The DNA for the CDR3 is TGTGCCAGCAGTGAGGCGGGGACACCCGCCTACGAGCAGTACGTC. The chain couples TRBV6-1 to TRBJ2-7, with D perhaps given as TRBD1 or TRBD2 (6 bases each). The CDR3 contains 15 residues. Germline V gene sequence: CDR1 MNHNS, CDR2 SASEGT. Trimming shortened V by 3 bases and J by 2 bases, and 14 bases separated the two germline ends.

The V call is TRBV6-5, the J call TRBJ2-1; 7 nucleotides align to TRBD2. CDR3 length: 16 residues. Looked up from germline, CDR1 is MNHEY and CDR2 is SVGAGI. V lost 0 bases to trimming and J lost 4 bases; unmatched junction nucleotides: 6. CDR3 nucleotide sequence: TGTGCCAGCAGTTACTCCAGCGGGGTCCTATACAATGAGCAGTTCTTC. Its protein is CASSYSSGVLYNEQFF.

This CDR3 is CAWSVETGAGANVLTF. CDR3 nucleotide sequence: TGTGCCTGGAGTGTCGAGACAGGAGCTGGGGCCAACGTCCTGACTTTC. V is TRBV30 and J is TRBJ2-6; a possible D gene is TRBD1 (6 bases). Trimming left V 0 bases short and J 2 bases short, with 11 bases between. CDR3 size: 16 residues. In germline, CDR1 is GTSNPN, CDR2 SVGIG (reference sequence).

As concerns this clone: The DNA is left out, because the CDR3 cannot be placed on it with certainty; the CDR3 is given as TCRdb lists it. CDR3 protein: CASTWGTGNLYF. The rearrangement joins TRBV5-8 to TRBJ2-4; whether TRBD2, the table's D call, matches the DNA was not checked. The germline CDR1 and CDR2 sequences are SGHTS and YDEGEE. The CDR3 sequence runs 12 residues, both termini included.

In this sample, this clone turned up a few times. V gene TRBV5-6 combines with J gene TRBJ2-5, with 9 bases aligning to TRBD1. V lost 4 bases to trimming and J lost 1 base; unmatched junction nucleotides: 8. The CDR3 is 16 residues long. Germline V CDR1 and CDR2: SGHDT, YYEEEE. The CDR3 bases are TGTGCCAGCAGCCCCGGACAGGGGACTCCCCAAGAGACCCAGTACTTC. Its protein is CASSPGQGTPQETQYF.

The genes are TRBV9 and TRBJ1-1; D ambiguous. This CDR3 region has 13 residues. The germline V gene encodes CDR1 SGDLS and CDR2 YYNGEE. The germline V and J ends were trimmed by 2 bases and 0 bases, with 5 bases remaining between them. The CDR3 sequence is CASSVRMNTEAFF. As DNA, the CDR3 is TGTGCCAGCAGCGTCAGAATGAACACTGAAGCTTTCTTT.

This clone was picked up a small number of times. This chain uses TRBV6-5 with TRBJ1-1; D is undetermined. The CDR3 sequence is 15 residues long. The V and J ends lost 6 bases and 4 bases respectively, with 18 bases between them. Germline-derived CDR1 and CDR2 are MNHEY and SVGAGI. CDR3 coding DNA: TGTGCCAGCAGGTTAGTTGAATTTGACCGCACTGAAGCTTTCTTT. Amino acids: CASRLVEFDRTEAFF.

V is TRBV5-6 and J is TRBJ2-7; D possibly corresponds to TRBD1 (6 bases). The CDR3 is 15 residues long. V shed 1 base and J shed 3 bases, with 14 bases lying between them. CDR1 SGHDT and CDR2 YYEEEE come from the germline V gene. CDR3 residues: CASSLTGLTHYEQYF. The DNA of the CDR3 is TGTGCCAGCAGCTTGACAGGGTTGACCCACTACGAGCAGTACTTC.

The chain recombines TRBV29-1 with TRBJ1-4; D is uncertain. Germline V gives CDR1 SQVTM, CDR2 ANQGSEA. This CDR3 contains 13 residues. V was clipped by 3 bases and J by 6 bases, with 11 bases between them. The CDR3 sequence: CSVEDGRDEKLFF. In DNA form, the CDR3 reads TGCAGCGTTGAGGACGGGCGGGATGAAAAACTGTTTTTT. The whole variable domain, remainder taken from reference TRBV29-1 and TRBJ1-4, is SAVISQKPSRDICQRGTSLTIQCQVDSQVTMMFWYRQQPGQSLTLIATANQGSEATYESGFVIDKFPISRPNLTFSTLTVSNMSPEDSSIYLCSVEDGRDEKLFFGSGTQLSVL.

V usage is TRBV19 and J usage is TRBJ1-4, with D unresolved. Germline CDR1 and CDR2: LNHDA and SQIVND (reference sequence). The CDR3 consists of 15 residues. V gave up 3 bases and J gave up 0 bases, with 8 bases separating them. Here the CDR3 DNA reads TGTGCCAGTAGTATGATCGGCTCAACTAATGAAAAACTGTTTTTT. This codes for CASSMIGSTNEKLFF.

The genes are TRBV14 and TRBJ2-3; TRBD2 aligns across 9 bases. The V gene end was trimmed by 3 bases and the J gene end by 4 bases; junction bases not matched to a gene: 11. There are 17 residues in the CDR3. CDR1 is SGHDN, CDR2 FVKESK, per germline. Here the CDR3 reads CASSHSLMGLASDTQYF. The CDR3 DNA reads TGTGCCAGCAGCCATTCATTAATGGGACTAGCATCAGATACGCAGTATTTT.

The J gene is TRBJ2-7, the V gene TRBV2, with D possibly being TRBD1 (6 bases). This CDR3 is 14 amino acids long. With 5 bases removed from V and 0 bases from J, the gap between germline ends came to 11 bases. Germline V gene data show CDR1 as SNHLY and CDR2 as FYNNEI. The CDR3 loop is CASSSSDSSYEQYV. The CDR3 DNA is TGTGCCAGCAGTAGCTCGGACAGCTCCTACGAGCAGTACGTC.

The V and J genes are TRBV6-4 and TRBJ2-7; TRBD1 matches at 7 bases. Per germline, CDR1 MRHNA and CDR2 SNTAGT. After removal of 0 bases from V and 2 bases from J, the junction contained 7 bases not matched to a gene. The CDR3 is made up of 16 amino acids. CDR3 nucleotides: TGTGCCAGCAGTGACTCGGGCAGGGGGAATGCCTACGAGCAGTACTTC. Translating gives CASSDSGRGNAYEQYF.

This clone was counted between two and nine times. The chain couples TRBV27 to TRBJ1-6, with D hard to call. This CDR3 contains 14 residues. Between the trimmed V and J ends, which lost 3 bases and 10 bases, there was a span of 13 bases. Germline V CDR1 and CDR2: MNHEY, SMNVEV (reference sequence). This chain's CDR3 is CASSLVQESSPLHF. The CDR3 nucleotides are TGTGCCAGCAGTTTGGTTCAGGAATCATCACCCCTCCACTTT.

The chain combines TRBV7-9 with TRBJ1-3, with 7 bases matching TRBD1. V lost 7 bases and J lost 6; bases outside the gene matches: 6. The CDR3 spans 13 residues. Germline-derived CDR1 and CDR2 are SEHNR and FQNEAQ (reference sequence). CDR3 DNA: TGTGCCAGCAAGACAGGGAGCGCAAACACCATATATTTT. This encodes CASKTGSANTIYF.

The chain is built from TRBV5-6 and TRBJ1-5; 9 positions match TRBD1. Trimming removed 2 bases from V and 5 bases from J; junction bases left unmatched: 11. The germline gives CDR1 SGHDT, CDR2 YYEEEE. The CDR3 is made up of 17 amino acids. The CDR3 DNA reads TGTGCCAGCAGCTTTGGGGGAGGGGGACAGGGTTATCAGCCCCAGCATTTT. As protein: CASSFGGGGQGYQPQHF.

V gene TRBV7-9 combines with J gene TRBJ2-5, with 11 bases lining up with TRBD2. The CDR3 totals 15 residues. Germline lookup yields CDR1 SEHNR and CDR2 FQNEAQ (reference sequence). V shed 4 bases and J 11 bases; nucleotides not matched to a gene: 12. The CDR3 protein is CASSSTTSGVIEQYF. CDR3 coding DNA: TGTGCCAGCAGCTCAACGACTAGCGGGGTTATTGAGCAGTACTTC. Filled out from reference TRBV7-9 and TRBJ2-5, the complete variable domain reads DTGVSQNPRHKITKRGQNVTFRCDPISEHNRLYWYRQTLGQGPEFLTYFQNEAQLEKSRLLSDRFSAERPKGSFSTLEIQRTEQGDSAMYLCASSSTTSGVIEQYFGPGTRLLVL.

The chain uses TRBV30 and TRBJ2-3; TRBD2 matches 7 bases. V lost 1 base, J lost 0 bases, and 16 bases stayed unmatched. CDR3 length equals 19 residues. Germline V gene sequence: CDR1 GTSNPN, CDR2 SVGIG (reference sequence). Here the CDR3 reads CAWSGGGGFLLTSTDTQYF. The CDR3 coding sequence is TGTGCCTGGAGTGGTGGCGGGGGATTCTTACTAACTAGCACAGATACGCAGTATTTT. Combining the CDR3 with reference TRBV30 and TRBJ2-3 gives the whole variable domain SQTIHQWPATLVQPVGSPLSLECTVEGTSNPNLYWYRQAAGRGLQLLFYSVGIGQISSEVPQNLSASRPQDRQFILSSKKLLLSDSGFYLCAWSGGGGFLLTSTDTQYFGPGTRLTVL.

In this sample, this clone is medium-sized. The chain uses TRBV7-9 and TRBJ1-5, with a possible D match to TRBD1 (6 bases). The CDR3 spans 15 residues. Trimming removed 5 bases from V and 2 bases from J, with 13 bases in between. The germline gives CDR1 SEHNR, CDR2 FQNEAQ (reference sequence). CDR3 amino acids: CASSPGVSGNQPQHF. The DNA of the CDR3 is TGTGCCAGCAGCCCAGGGGTGTCGGGCAATCAGCCCCAGCATTTT.

V gene TRBV4-1 combines with J gene TRBJ2-7; no definite D call. The CDR3 spans 15 residues. The germline V and J ends were trimmed by 0 bases and 5 bases, with 14 bases remaining between them. CDR1 is MGHRA, CDR2 YSYEKL, per germline. This CDR3 reads CASSQEMGRWDEQYF. The CDR3 DNA reads TGCGCCAGCAGCCAAGAGATGGGCAGATGGGACGAGCAGTACTTC.